These 7 T cell receptor beta chains were all obtained from the same sample, sequenced in a study of vaccination and CD4 T cells after COVID-19. Antigens of these TCRs are unknown. Oncomine TCR Beta short-read sequencing was applied to DNA from cultured CD4+ T cells. MiXCR was run by TCRdb on the PCR reads, yielding one entry per CDR3 protein. The sample consists of 20,000 or so distinct CDR3 sequences, 20% to 25% of them appearing once. Treatment indicated: roughly 10-day PBMC culture with coronavirus spike peptide pools or control peptides (ViraFEST assay). The sample comprised cultured CD4+ T cells from blood. The receptors shown here come from a human donor with COVID-19.

This chain links TRBV5-4 with TRBJ2-7; D is perhaps TRBD1 (7 bases). The germline V and J ends were trimmed by 4 bases and 7 bases, with 12 bases remaining between them. This CDR3 is 12 amino acids long. CDR1 is SGHNT and CDR2 is YYREEE in the germline V gene (reference sequence). CDR3 in DNA: TGTGCCAGCAGCCAACAGGGGAGGGAGCAGTACTTC. Translated, it gives CASSQQGREQYF. Based on the CDR3 plus reference TRBV5-4 and TRBJ2-7, the full variable domain is ETGVTQSPTHLIKTRGQQVTLRCSSQSGHNTVSWYQQALGQGPQFIFQYYREEENGRGNFPPRFSGLQFPNYSSELNVNALELDDSALYLCASSQQGREQYFGPGTRLTVT.

Remarks on this clonotype: In this CDR3 the conserved last residue, phenylalanine or tryptophan, is missing, so a read error is likely. This chain connects TRBV28 to TRBJ1-2; D is uncertain. Germline values: CDR1 MDHEN, CDR2 SYDVKM. V lost 5 bases to trimming and J lost 1 base, with 11 bases between them. The CDR3 is 14 amino acids. The CDR3 loop reads CASSLELSNYGYTL. As DNA, the CDR3 is TGTGCCAGCAGTCTAGAGTTGAGTAACTATGGCTACACCTTA.

This clonotype was picked up a small number of times. The chain links TRBV11-3 to TRBJ1-1; D not certain. Deletions cut 5 bases from V and 10 bases from J, with 17 bases between. Germline values: CDR1 SGHNT, CDR2 YENEEA. CDR3 length: 13 residues. Written as DNA, the CDR3 is TGTGCCAGCAGCCCGTCCCCCCTAAAGGGAGCTTTCTTT. It yields the protein CASSPSPLKGAFF. Full variable domain (outside the CDR3, taken from reference TRBV11-3 and TRBJ1-1): EAGVVQSPRYKIIEKKQPVAFWCNPISGHNTLYWYLQNLGQGPELLIRYENEEAVDDSQLPKDRFSAERLKGVDSTLKIQPAELGDSAVYLCASSPSPLKGAFFGQGTRLTVV.

The chain has TRBV7-2 and TRBJ1-2; D not certain. Germline CDR1 reads SGHTA; CDR2 reads FQGNSA. CDR3 length: 14 amino acids. Trimming pared 3 bases from V and 6 bases from J, leaving 14 bases between. In DNA form, the CDR3 reads TGTGCCAGCAGCTTTTCGAGCGGGCACGATGGCTACACCTTC. It specifies CASSFSSGHDGYTF.

Of note for this clonotype: A read error is possible here, since a much larger clone lies one base away. V usage is TRBV6-5 and J usage is TRBJ1-2; no definite D call. Germline-derived CDR1 and CDR2 are MNHEY and SVGAGI. V shed 2 bases and J shed 7 bases, with 14 bases lying between them. CDR3 length equals 14 residues. The CDR3: CASSYLASGCGYTF. In DNA, the CDR3 is TGTGCCAGCAGTTACCTGGCTTCAGGCTGTGGCTACACCTTC.

This clonotype has more than one count but fewer than ten. This chain uses TRBV19 with TRBJ2-3; D remains ambiguous. Germline values: CDR1 LNHDA, CDR2 SQIVND (reference sequence). The CDR3 consists of 13 residues. Trimming shortened V by 7 bases and J by 6 bases, and 14 bases separated the two germline ends. The CDR3 region has the DNA TGTGCCAGTACCCCCCGCTCGCGGGATACGCAGTATTTT. It codes for CASTPRSRDTQYF.

This clonotype was counted only a few times. V gene TRBV19 combines with J gene TRBJ1-4; weak D call: TRBD1 (6 bases). The CDR3 runs 13 residues. V lost 5 bases, J lost 7 bases, and 11 bases lay in between. Germline V gene data show CDR1 as LNHDA and CDR2 as SQIVND (reference sequence). As DNA, the CDR3 is TGTGCCAGTAGTGTACAGGGCCCTGAAAAACTGTTTTTT. It specifies CASSVQGPEKLFF.